A selection of T cell receptor beta chains follows, all from one sample in a study of CD8 T cells in Susac syndrome. MiXCR, applied by TCRdb to the immunoSEQ multiplex PCR reads, yields one record per CDR3 protein. The sample has around 160,000 distinct CDR3 sequences, 93% seen once. The sequencing input was CD4+ T cells from PBMCs. These receptors were collected from a human donor in good health. CDR3s include the opening cysteine and the closing phenylalanine or tryptophan. D genes are given only for firm matches. The size entry is marked missing in some rows and otherwise reads once, few, many or a size class.

J gene | V gene | clone size | D gene | CDR3 DNA | CDR3 protein
TRBJ1-6 | TRBV27 | . | . | TGTGCCAGCAGTTTTTGGGACTCTAAGGATTCACCCCTCCACTTT | CASSFWDSKDSPLHF
TRBJ2-7 | TRBV3-1 | once | . | TGTGCCAGCAGCCAAGAGGGGGGCTTCGAGCAGTACTTC | CASSQEGGFEQYF
TRBJ2-7 | TRBV9 | . | TRBD2 | TGTGCCAGCAGCTTTCTCGGGACTAGTCTCGAGCAGTACTTC | CASSFLGTSLEQYF
TRBJ1-2 | TRBV29-1 | . | . | TGCAGCGTTGAAGACCCCCGGGCGGGGGATGGCTACACCTTC | CSVEDPRAGDGYTF
TRBJ2-7 | TRBV29-1 | . | TRBD1 | TGCAGCGTTGCCTCAACAGGGGCCCGTGGTGAGCAGTACTTC | CSVASTGARGEQYF
TRBJ2-1 | TRBV10-3 | . | . | TGTGCCATCAGTGCGGGCGGAGGGGAGCAGTTCTTC | CAISAGGGEQFF
TRBJ2-2 | TRBV7-2 | . | . | TGTGCCAGCAGCTTGGGGCGGATTTCCGGGGAGCTGTTTTTT | CASSLGRISGELFF
TRBJ2-7 | TRBV13 | . | . | TGTGCCAGCAGCTTAGCGGTTCTCCCCTGGGAGCAGTACTTC | CASSLAVLPWEQYF
TRBJ2-1 | TRBV30 | . | TRBD2 | TGTGCCTGGAGTAGCGGGGGGGACAATGAGCAGTTCTTC | CAWSSGGDNEQFF
TRBJ2-3 | TRBV13 | . | . | TGTGCCAGCAGCCCCGAGAGACTCCGTAGCACAGATACGCAGTATTTT | CASSPERLRSTDTQYF
TRBJ2-3 | TRBV30 | . | . | TGTGCCTGGCGACAGACCGCCACAGATACGCAGTATTTT | CAWRQTATDTQYF
TRBJ2-3 | TRBV27 | . | . | TGTGCCAGCAGTCTAAGCCTGGACGCCACAAGCACAGATACGCAGTATTTT | CASSLSLDATSTDTQYF
TRBJ2-2 | TRBV5-4 | . | TRBD1 | TGTGCCAGCAGCCGTCCGGGACAGGATAACACCGGGGAGCTGTTTTTT | CASSRPGQDNTGELFF
TRBJ1-2 | TRBV20-1 | . | TRBD1 | TGCAGTGCCGACAGGGCCTCATATGGCTACACCTTC | CSADRASYGYTF
TRBJ2-7 | TRBV20-1 | . | . | TGCAGTGCTAGAGATATGGGCCACCTTGACGAGCAGTACTTC | CSARDMGHLDEQYF
TRBJ2-3 | TRBV5-6 | . | TRBD1 | TGTGCCAGCAGCATATGGGACAGGACGCAGTATTTT | CASSIWDRTQYF
TRBJ1-1 | TRBV3-1 | . | . | TGTGCCAGCAGCCCGGTGCGGGGGGCCACTGAAGCTTTCTTT | CASSPVRGATEAFF
TRBJ1-1 | TRBV4-1 | . | . | TGCGCCAGCAGCCAAGTCGGGGTGAACACTGAAGCTTTCTTT | CASSQVGVNTEAFF
TRBJ1-1 | TRBV5-1 | once | . | TGCGCCAGCAGCTTTTCGGGCATCACTGAAGCTTTCTTT | CASSFSGITEAFF
TRBJ2-7 | TRBV29-1 | . | . | TGCAGCGGGAGGGATCTGGCGACCTACGAGCAGTACTTC | CSGRDLATYEQYF
TRBJ2-2 | TRBV5-4 | . | . | TGTGCCAGCAGCTTGGCGCGGGGGCCCCCCGGGGAGCTGTTTTTT | CASSLARGPPGELFF
TRBJ2-3 | TRBV7-9 | . | . | TGTGCCAGCAGCCCCCCTACGAGCTCTAGCACAGATACGCAGTATTTT | CASSPPTSSSTDTQYF
TRBJ2-3 | TRBV6-6 | . | . | TGTGCCAGCAGTTACCAGGGATTCGATACAGATACGCAGTATTTT | CASSYQGFDTDTQYF
TRBJ2-1 | TRBV7-9 | . | TRBD2 | TGTGCCAGCAGCATCAATAGCGGGGGGGCTTCGGAAAAAACCTTC | CASSINSGGASEKTF
TRBJ2-7 | TRBV7-2 | . | TRBD2 | TGTGCCAGCAGCTTAGCGCCAGCGGGGGGGTTTTACGAGCAGTACTTC | CASSLAPAGGFYEQYF
TRBJ2-7 | TRBV12-3/TRBV12-4 | . | TRBD1 | TGTGCCAGCAGTCCGACAGGGGTCCACGGCTACGAGCAGTACTTC | CASSPTGVHGYEQYF
TRBJ2-7 | TRBV23-1 | . | . | TGCGCCAGCACCCCCACAGGGCGGGGAACCTACGAGCAGTACTTC | CASTPTGRGTYEQYF
TRBJ2-3 | TRBV10-3 | . | . | TGTGCCATCAGTGACGGCGGGGCCGGAGATACGCAGTATTTT | CAISDGGAGDTQYF
TRBJ1-6 | TRBV4-2 | . | . | TGTGCCAGCAGCCGAGAACGGACGGGTAATTCACCCCTCCACTTT | CASSRERTGNSPLHF
TRBJ2-5 | TRBV20-1 | . | TRBD1 | TGCAGTGCCCCTGTAAGGACAGGGGGAGAGACCCAGTACTTC | CSAPVRTGGETQYF
TRBJ2-7 | TRBV5-1 | . | . | TGCGCCAGCAGTTTGACAGCGAACTACGAGCAGTACTTC | CASSLTANYEQYF
TRBJ1-1 | TRBV5-1 | . | . | TGCGCCAGCAGCTTGGCCGTAGGGGGTATGAACACTGAAGCTTTCTTT | CASSLAVGGMNTEAFF
TRBJ1-5 | TRBV6-1 | . | TRBD1 | TGTGCCAGCAGTGAAAGCGCAGGGGGGTATCAGCCCCAGCATTTT | CASSESAGGYQPQHF
TRBJ2-3 | TRBV20-1 | . | . | TGCAGTGCTAGAGTCCGACCCGTCAAAGATACGCAGTATTTT | CSARVRPVKDTQYF
TRBJ1-2 | TRBV29-1 | . | . | TGCAGCGTTGGGGAGCATAACTATGGCTACACCTTC | CSVGEHNYGYTF
TRBJ2-1 | TRBV18 | . | TRBD1 | TGTGCCAGCTCTCTCGAGACAGGGGCGTATGAGCAGTTCTTC | CASSLETGAYEQFF
TRBJ2-2 | TRBV10-3 | . | TRBD1 | TGTGCCATCAGCCGACAGACAGGGGAGGCCGGGGAGCTGTTTTTT | CAISRQTGEAGELFF
TRBJ2-1 | TRBV2 | . | . | TGTGCCAGCAGCAGACAATCCTACAATGAGCAGTTCTTC | CASSRQSYNEQFF
TRBJ1-1 | TRBV29-1 | once | . | TGCAGCGCACTCTACAATTTGAACACTGAAGCTTTCTTT | CSALYNLNTEAFF
TRBJ2-2 | TRBV7-3 | once | . | TGTGCCAGCAGCCTTCAGGGGGGGCGCACCGGGGAGCTGTTTTTT | CASSLQGGRTGELFF
TRBJ1-4 | TRBV5-1 | . | . | TGCGCCAGCCAAGCACAGGGTGGTGAAAAACTGTTTTTT | CASQAQGGEKLFF
TRBJ2-1 | TRBV20-1 | . | . | TGCAGTGCCCGAGGCCCTAACTCATACAATGAGCAGTTCTTC | CSARGPNSYNEQFF
TRBJ2-5 | TRBV20-1 | . | TRBD2 | TGCAGTGCTAGAGATCTGGCGGGGGGGCCAGGAGAGACCCAGTACTTC | CSARDLAGGPGETQYF
TRBJ2-1 | TRBV5-1 | . | . | TGCGCCAGCAGCTTGGAGGCGGTCTCCTACAATGAGCAGTTCTTC | CASSLEAVSYNEQFF
TRBJ1-2 | TRBV11-2 | . | . | TGTGCCAGCAGATCCCTGCAAGTGCATGGCTACACCTTC | CASRSLQVHGYTF
TRBJ2-3 | TRBV12-5 | . | . | TGTGCTAGTGGTCCCCCAGCGGGGCAGTATTTT | CASGPPAGQYF
TRBJ2-3 | TRBV5-1 | . | . | TGCGCCAGCAGTTTCCCCGAAGGCGATACGCAGTATTTT | CASSFPEGDTQYF
TRBJ1-2 | TRBV7-3 | . | . | TGTGCCAGCAGCCCATCGACTGGCAGGGCGGATGGCTACACCTTC | CASSPSTGRADGYTF
TRBJ2-1 | TRBV18 | once | . | TGTGCCAGCTCACCGGCCCCAAATGGGGATGAGCAGTTCTTC | CASSPAPNGDEQFF